This is a list of T cell receptor beta chains from one sample in a study of CD8+CD57+ T cells in acquired aplastic anemia. TCRdb reanalysed the reads using MiXCR and keeps one entry per CDR3 protein. This repertoire shows roughly 130,000 distinct CDR3 sequences, around 46% found once; its top ten account for 2% to 3%. Sequencing was done on a sample of sorted CD4+, CD8+, or CD8+CD57+ T cells (not recorded which) from PBMCs. The receptors shown here come from a human donor in good health, serving as a control. CDR3s leave out the opening cysteine and the closing phenylalanine or tryptophan. Size tells how often a clone was seen (once, few, many) or the class of an expanded clone, and some rows leave it out.

TRBV7-9	TRBJ1-2	many	ASSRPNNRGGGGYT
TRBV5-1	TRBJ2-5	many	ASSLSPRGSQETQY
TRBV7-2	TRBJ2-7	many	ASSANMGQGIGEQY
TRBV2	TRBJ1-4	.	ASSDRGINEKLF
TRBV9	TRBJ2-1	many	ASSVGTSGGQNEQF
TRBV7-6	TRBJ2-7	.	ASSAPRGEQY
TRBV11-3	TRBJ1-2	many	ASSRGQGGGYT
TRBV16	TRBJ1-3	.	ASSHSRGSGNTIY
TRBV19	.	.	ASSLSGTGVRETQY
TRBV11-1	TRBJ1-5	few	ASSFPPRQGINQPQH
TRBV29-1	TRBJ2-2	many	SVGQIANTGELF
TRBV5-1	TRBJ1-1	.	ACSHLDRGDTEAF
TRBV18	TRBJ1-2	.	ASSPSRTGHHYGYT
TRBV7-2	TRBJ2-1	many	ASTEEGTYNEQF
TRBV19	TRBJ1-1	many	ASSSPTSGTGSTEAF
TRBV7-2	TRBJ1-1	many	ASRPGQSNTEAF
TRBV5-1	TRBJ2-1	many	ASSSRDPEYTEQF
TRBV7-6	TRBJ2-7	few	ASSLVPGQGVRYEQY
TRBV6-5	TRBJ1-1	many	ASWKGLGTEAF
TRBV18	TRBJ1-1	.	ASFVLNTEAF
TRBV6-1	TRBJ2-2	.	ASSERTRVGELF
TRBV7-9	TRBJ1-1	.	ASSWRVNTEAF
TRBV5-1	TRBJ2-1	.	ASSLVRLSYNEQF
TRBV29-1	TRBJ1-1	.	SVRRRGTEAF
TRBV25-1	TRBJ2-7	.	ASSLGTEAYEQY
TRBV6-2/TRBV6-3	TRBJ1-2	.	ASGGGPQENYGYT
TRBV12-3/TRBV12-4	TRBJ1-6	few	ASSLIGGSPLH
TRBV24-1	TRBJ2-3	.	ATSDPGADTQY
TRBV2	TRBJ1-2	.	ASSRTENYGYT
TRBV19	TRBJ1-1	.	ASSKSGTGQGAF
TRBV9	TRBJ2-7	.	ASSERDRATYEQY
TRBV27	TRBJ2-2	few	ASSSPLLRTGELF
TRBV4-3	TRBJ1-6	many	ASSSLVRGSYNSPLH
TRBV19	TRBJ1-2	once	ASSTTSTARYT
TRBV15	TRBJ1-3	.	ATSRDRGLYNTIY
TRBV2	TRBJ2-3	.	AILRDRSTDTQY
TRBV4-3	TRBJ2-3	many	ASSPTKLAGGPDTQY
TRBV29-1	TRBJ2-1	.	SVVDGNEQF
TRBV20-1	TRBJ2-3	many	SARTGAADTQY
TRBV11-2	TRBJ2-1	many	ASSPLTSDEQF
TRBV25-1	TRBJ2-7	.	ASSPTPSPQGGLPYEQY
TRBV20-1	TRBJ1-6	.	SAREPRWTNSNSPLH
TRBV3-1	TRBJ2-7	.	ASSQPGQGAYEQY
TRBV19	TRBJ1-3	.	ASRGQGMAGNTIY
TRBV28	TRBJ1-2	many	ASSYREQNT
TRBV5-5	TRBJ2-2	many	ASSLARGGTGELF
TRBV3-1	TRBJ1-1	many	ASTQGSHTEAF
TRBV29-1	TRBJ2-1	.	SVLGPTPEQF
TRBV11-1	TRBJ2-3	many	ASSPPAGPTDTQY